This T cell receptor (beta chain) is from a study of identical twins. Study-wide results and caveats: Reduced insertions were recorded for abundant cord blood beta clonotypes, with no such pattern in memory repertoires.

As for this clonotype: The antigen is not known.

V was trimmed by 4 bases and J by 0 bases, leaving 19 bases between them. This CDR3 contains 19 residues. The germline gives CDR1 SGHAT, CDR2 FQDESV (reference sequence). A template switching step contributed a universal primer site, while unique molecular identifiers were present in the cDNA. TCRdb redid the calling of the 5' RACE reads with MiXCR, one entry per CDR3 protein. The profile shows roughly 250,000 distinct CDR3 sequences, around an eighth of them singletons. This receptor was taken from a woman in her late teens or twenties in good health. Sequencing was performed on memory (CD45RO+) T cells sorted from blood. V gene TRBV11-1 combines with J gene TRBJ2-6; D might be TRBD1 (5 bases). The CDR3: CASSSRLLGHNSGANVLTF. CDR3 bases: TGTGCCAGCAGCTCCAGACTCCTCGGACATAACTCTGGGGCCAACGTCCTGACTTTC.